This T cell receptor (beta chain) was found in a study of early T cells in non-severe SARS-CoV-2 infection. Using its own MiXCR run on the 5' RACE reads, TCRdb lists one record per CDR3 protein. The table lists roughly 26,000 distinct CDR3 sequences, approximately 4.1% of them singletons. This clonotype has at least ten counts. This clonotype was obtained from an adult who was a healthcare worker with PCR-confirmed SARS-CoV-2 infection or an uninfected control (not recorded which). The sequencing sample was made of whole blood.

CDR3 in DNA: TGTGCCAGCAGCTTACCTTTAGGCGGACAAGAGACCCAGTACTTC. Its protein product is CASSLPLGGQETQYF. The chain recombines TRBV5-4 with TRBJ2-5; D unresolved. Germline values: CDR1 SGHNT, CDR2 YYREEE (reference sequence). CDR3 length equals 15 residues. V lost 2 bases to trimming and J lost 2 bases, with 13 bases between them.